These 22 T cell receptor beta chains came from one sample sequenced in a study of chemoradiotherapy in HPV16-positive cancers. The method was immunoSEQ multiplex PCR; TCRdb's version includes in-frame clones alone and lacks a portion of them. In the table there are some 11,000 clones, around 68% of which are singletons. Sampling was carried out from a patient who underwent chemoradiotherapy. Receptors were obtained from a human donor with HPV-associated anogenital cancer.

This chain's CDR3 is CSAKQGSAKNIQYF. CDR3 bases: TGCAGCGCAAAACAGGGGTCAGCCAAAAACATTCAGTACTTC. The V and J genes are TRBV29-1 and TRBJ2-4; 7 nucleotides agree with TRBD1. Germline CDR1 is SQVTM and CDR2 is ANQGSEA. There are 14 residues in the CDR3. The junction had 6 bases not matched to a gene; V was cut back by 7 bases and J by 0 bases.

This clone was picked up a small number of times. J is TRBJ2-2 and V is TRBV7-8; 9 bases line up with TRBD1. The CDR3 sequence is 17 residues long. The junction had 7 bases not matched to a gene; V was cut back by 1 base and J by 4 bases. Germline V CDR1 and CDR2: SGHVS, FQNEAQ. DNA for the CDR3: TGTGCCAGCAGCTTAGATTGGACAGGGGTTCCCACCGGGGAGCTGTTTTTT. Translating gives CASSLDWTGVPTGELFF. The variable domain in full, completed from reference TRBV7-8 and TRBJ2-2, reads GAGVSQSPRYKVAKRGQDVALRCDPISGHVSLFWYQQALGQGPEFLTYFQNEAQLDKSGLPSDRFFAERPEGSVSTLKIQRTQQEDSAVYLCASSLDWTGVPTGELFFGEGSRLTVL.

The chain uses TRBV9 and TRBJ1-5; a possible D gene is TRBD1 (6 bases). The CDR3 is 15 residues long. Trimming pared 0 bases from V and 3 bases from J, leaving 10 bases between. Germline V gene data show CDR1 as SGDLS and CDR2 as YYNGEE. CDR3 DNA sequence: TGTGCCAGCAGCGTAGATGGACAGTACAATCAGCCCCAGCATTTT. As protein: CASSVDGQYNQPQHF.

V usage is TRBV28 and J usage is TRBJ1-2; no definite D call. CDR1 is MDHEN and CDR2 is SYDVKM in the germline V gene. V gave up 8 bases and J gave up 6 bases, with 10 bases separating them. There are 11 residues in the CDR3. CDR3 bases: TGTGCCAGCTCCGGACGGGATGGCTACACCTTC. Its translation is CASSGRDGYTF.

The chain uses TRBV28 and TRBJ1-1, with D unclear. Germline assignment: CDR1 MDHEN and CDR2 SYDVKM. This CDR3 has 16 residues. V was clipped by 1 base and J by 3 bases, with 15 bases between them. This CDR3 reads CASSLLKNRWDTEAFF. CDR3 bases: TGTGCCAGCAGTTTATTGAAGAATCGTTGGGACACTGAAGCTTTCTTT.

V usage is TRBV27 and J usage is TRBJ2-3; no definite D call. V was clipped by 5 bases and J by 1 base, with 4 bases between them. This CDR3 is built from 12 residues. Per the germline V gene, CDR1 is MNHEY and CDR2 is SMNVEV (reference sequence). CDR3 amino acids: CASSPRTDTQYF. The CDR3, as DNA: TGTGCCAGCAGTCCCCGCACAGATACGCAGTATTTT.

To note about this clone: Its ends do not fully match the called genes, so a read error is possible. The chain recombines TRBV7-7 with TRBJ2-3, with 11 positions matching TRBD2. Per germline, CDR1 SSHAT and CDR2 FNYEAQ (reference sequence). The CDR3 is made up of 15 amino acids. Here the CDR3 reads CASSYVAGGTDTQYF. The CDR3 DNA is TGTGCTAGCAGCTATGTAGCGGGGGGGACAGATACGCAGTATTTT.

Only a few counts were recorded for this clone. The rearrangement links TRBV7-9 to TRBJ1-1; D uncertain. The ends were cut back, 5 bases at V and 6 bases at J, with 10 bases in the middle. The CDR3 runs 12 residues. Germline CDR1 and CDR2: SEHNR and FQNEAQ (reference sequence). The CDR3 is CASSIPRAEAFF. Here the CDR3 DNA reads TGTGCCAGCAGCATACCTAGGGCTGAAGCTTTCTTT. The full variable domain, in which reference TRBV7-9 and TRBJ1-1 provide the parts outside the CDR3, is DTGVSQNPRHKITKRGQNVTFRCDPISEHNRLYWYRQTLGQGPEFLTYFQNEAQLEKSRLLSDRFSAERPKGSFSTLEIQRTEQGDSAMYLCASSIPRAEAFFGQGTRLTVV.

A few counts support this clone. This chain uses TRBV25-1 with TRBJ1-6, with 7 nucleotides matching TRBD1. Germline loops: CDR1 MGHDK, CDR2 SYGVNS. The V gene end was trimmed by 3 bases and the J gene end by 11 bases; junction bases not matched to a gene: 7. The CDR3 spans 14 residues. In DNA form, the CDR3 reads TGTGCCAGCAGTGATCAGGGGGTCGGTGCACCCCTCCACTTT. Translation gives CASSDQGVGAPLHF.

The V and J genes are TRBV9 and TRBJ2-5; 7 nucleotides agree with TRBD2. Germline V gene sequence: CDR1 SGDLS, CDR2 YYNGEE. V was clipped by 5 bases and J by 0 bases; unmatched bases: 4. This CDR3 spans 14 amino acids. CDR3 coding DNA: TGTGCCAGCAGTCATCGGGGGGACCAAGAGACCCAGTACTTC. Translation: CASSHRGDQETQYF. The variable domain in full, with the rest retrieved from reference TRBV9 and TRBJ2-5, is DSGVTQTPKHLITATGQRVTLRCSPRSGDLSVYWYQQSLDQGLQFLIQYYNGEERAKGNILERFSAQQFPDLHSELNLSSLELGDSALYFCASSHRGDQETQYFGPGTRLLVL.

This chain uses TRBV5-1 with TRBJ1-2; no reliable D call. This CDR3 comprises 12 residues. V gave up 5 bases and J gave up 8 bases, with 13 bases separating them. Germline V lookup: CDR1 SGHRS, CDR2 YFSETQ. This CDR3 is CASREARGGYTF. Here the CDR3 DNA reads TGCGCCAGCAGGGAGGCGCGAGGCGGCTACACCTTC.

This clone came up once. J is TRBJ2-2 and V is TRBV19, with no clear D. Germline V gives CDR1 LNHDA, CDR2 SQIVND (reference sequence). The V and J ends lost 6 bases and 1 base respectively, with 9 bases between them. The length of the CDR3 is 14 residues. CDR3 in DNA: TGTGCCAGTAGGCGCCTAGAGAACACCGGGGAGCTGTTTTTT. Amino acids: CASRRLENTGELFF.

V usage is TRBV30 and J usage is TRBJ1-1; 8 bases agree with TRBD1. The CDR3 covers 16 residues. In germline, CDR1 is GTSNPN, CDR2 SVGIG (reference sequence). V dropped 1 base and J dropped 4; count of bases not matched to a gene: 11. The CDR3 bases are TGTGCCTGGAGTGATATAGGACAGGGAGGGTTCACTGAAGCTTTCTTT. It is translated as CAWSDIGQGGFTEAFF.

V is TRBV27 and J is TRBJ1-5; tentative D call: TRBD1 (5 bases). In germline, CDR1 is MNHEY, CDR2 SMNVEV (reference sequence). The CDR3 is 17 residues long. Trimming cost V 4 bases and J 2 bases, with 18 bases left between them. For the CDR3, the DNA is TGTGCCAGCAGTTCCTCTGCCGGGACCTACGGCAATCAGCCCCAGCATTTT. This sequence encodes CASSSSAGTYGNQPQHF.

The J gene is TRBJ2-1, the V gene TRBV11-1, with 10 bases matching TRBD2. Germline V lookup: CDR1 SGHAT, CDR2 FQDESV (reference sequence). The CDR3 consists of 15 residues. After removal of 5 bases from V and 4 bases from J, the junction contained 5 bases not matched to a gene. The CDR3 region is CASSIGTSAYNEQFF. The CDR3 DNA is TGTGCCAGCAGCATAGGGACTAGCGCTTACAATGAGCAGTTCTTC.

This sequence joins TRBV7-6 and TRBJ2-6; D is uncertain. V was pared by 6 bases and J by 2 bases, with 11 bases between. Germline V lookup: CDR1 SGHVS, CDR2 FNYEAQ. CDR3 length equals 15 residues. The CDR3 protein is CASSSSWAGANVLTF. The CDR3 DNA follows: TGTGCCAGCAGTTCCAGCTGGGCTGGGGCCAACGTCCTGACTTTC.

This rearrangement joins TRBV5-1 to TRBJ2-5; weak D call: TRBD1 (7 bases). The CDR3 runs 16 residues. Germline loops: CDR1 SGHRS, CDR2 YFSETQ. Between the trimmed V and J ends, which lost 0 bases and 0 bases, there was a span of 12 bases. The CDR3 bases are TGCGCCAGCAGCTTGGGGACAGGAGGGTACCAAGAGACCCAGTACTTC. It specifies CASSLGTGGYQETQYF. The full variable domain, rest sourced from reference TRBV5-1 and TRBJ2-5, is KAGVTQTPRYLIKTRGQQVTLSCSPISGHRSVSWYQQTPGQGLQFLFEYFSETQRNKGNFPGRFSGRQFSNSRSEMNVSTLELGDSALYLCASSLGTGGYQETQYFGPGTRLLVL.

The chain carries TRBV5-1 and TRBJ1-5; D unresolved. Trimming shortened V by 0 bases and J by 2 bases, and 9 bases separated the two germline ends. There are 15 residues in the CDR3. From germline, CDR1 is SGHRS and CDR2 YFSETQ. The CDR3, as DNA: TGCGCCAGCAGCTTGGCCGGGGTGGGCAATCAGCCCCAGCATTTT. Translated, it gives CASSLAGVGNQPQHF.

V gene TRBV6-4 combines with J gene TRBJ2-3, with D possibly TRBD2 on 7 matching bases. The V end lost 0 bases, the J end lost 6 bases, and 13 bases lay between the germline ends. Germline V CDR1 and CDR2: MRHNA, SNTAGT. The CDR3 has 15 amino acids. Written as DNA, the CDR3 is TGTGCCAGCAGTGACTCCCAAGAGGGGGGGGATACGCAGTATTTT. Protein product: CASSDSQEGGDTQYF.

This clone was counted only a few times. This rearrangement joins TRBV7-6 to TRBJ1-4, with D maybe TRBD1 (6 bases). The germline gives CDR1 SGHVS, CDR2 FNYEAQ. CDR3 length: 16 residues. V was clipped by 0 bases and J by 7 bases, with 15 bases between them. DNA of the CDR3: TGTGCCAGCAGCTTAGCGGGCGGGGGCAAAGGTGAAAAACTGTTTTTT. Translating it yields CASSLAGGGKGEKLFF.

In DNA form, the CDR3 reads TGTGCCAGCAGCCCCACTAGCGACATGAGGGAGCTGTTTTTT. Protein sequence: CASSPTSDMRELFF. The V call is TRBV4-2, the J call TRBJ2-2; 7 bases align to TRBD2. This CDR3 region has 14 residues. Germline V gene lookup returns CDR1 LGHNA and CDR2 YNFKEQ. The trim removed 4 bases at V and 9 bases at J, leaving 8 bases unmatched.

The rearrangement joins TRBV19 to TRBJ1-2; no clear D. Looked up from germline, CDR1 is LNHDA and CDR2 is SQIVND (reference sequence). This CDR3 contains 13 residues. The V gene lost 4 bases and the J gene lost 1 base, with 7 bases spanning the gap. The CDR3 bases are TGTGCCAGTAGTAAACAGATTAACTATGGCTACACCTTC. Residues: CASSKQINYGYTF.